Below are 5 T cell receptor beta chains sequenced from a single sample in a study of shared clonotypes between healthy human individuals. Profiling relied on immunoSEQ multiplex PCR, and the TCRdb table lists in-frame clones only, not all of them. The sample lists about 690,000 clones, 80% to 95% occurring once. The sample comprised memory CD8+ T cells from PBMCs. Indicated subset: CD45RO+ cells pooled with CCR7-negative TemRA cells. The receptors originated from a young man in good health. Some clones in this sample may be carry-over from other donors' samples.

This chain uses TRBV5-1 with TRBJ2-7; weak D call: TRBD1 (6 bases). From germline, CDR1 is SGHRS and CDR2 YFSETQ. V dropped 2 bases and J dropped 4 bases, with 10 bases sitting between them. This CDR3 region has 13 residues. The CDR3 sequence is CASSFGDKYEQYF. DNA for the CDR3: TGCGCCAGCAGCTTTGGGGACAAATACGAGCAGTACTTC.

The rearrangement joins TRBV7-9 to TRBJ2-5; 7 bases are shared with TRBD1. Germline lookup yields CDR1 SEHNR and CDR2 FQNEAQ (reference sequence). The CDR3 sequence is 14 residues long. V dropped 5 bases and J dropped 5; count of bases not matched to a gene: 8. CDR3 coding DNA: TGTGCCAGCAGCGACGGACAGGCCAGGGAGACCCAGTACTTC. Its translation is CASSDGQARETQYF.

The chain carries TRBV6-1 and TRBJ2-7; no definite D call. Trimming pared 1 base from V and 3 bases from J, leaving 7 bases between. Germline values: CDR1 MNHNS, CDR2 SASEGT. This CDR3 contains 13 residues. CDR3 sequence: CASSEDRFYEQYF. CDR3 DNA sequence: TGTGCCAGCAGTGAAGATCGCTTCTACGAGCAGTACTTC.

This chain connects TRBV10-3 to TRBJ2-2; 13 nucleotides line up with TRBD2. In germline, CDR1 is ENHRY, CDR2 SYGVKD. J lost 7 bases, V lost 6 bases, and 5 bases had no gene match. This CDR3 is 15 amino acids long. For the CDR3, the DNA is TGTGCCATCAGCACTAGCGGGAGGGCCGACGGGGAGCTGTTTTTT. Amino acid sequence: CAISTSGRADGELFF.

This chain links TRBV19 with TRBJ1-2; no definite D call. This CDR3 contains 16 residues. V lost 0 bases, J lost 4 bases, and 15 bases lay in between. The germline V gene has CDR1 LNHDA and CDR2 SQIVND (reference sequence). The CDR3 protein is CASSIDTTRRRYGYTF. CDR3 DNA sequence: TGTGCCAGTAGTATAGACACGACAAGGAGGCGCTATGGCTACACCTTC.